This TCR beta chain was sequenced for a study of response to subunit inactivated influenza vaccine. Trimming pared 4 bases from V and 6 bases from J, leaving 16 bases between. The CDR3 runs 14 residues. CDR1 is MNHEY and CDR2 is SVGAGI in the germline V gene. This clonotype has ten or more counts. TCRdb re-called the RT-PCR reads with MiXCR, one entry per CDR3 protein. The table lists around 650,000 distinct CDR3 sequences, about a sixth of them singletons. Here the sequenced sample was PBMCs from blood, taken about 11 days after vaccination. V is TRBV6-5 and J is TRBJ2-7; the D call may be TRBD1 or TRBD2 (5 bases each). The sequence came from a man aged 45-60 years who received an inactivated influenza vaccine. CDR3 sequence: CASSSRDGHVEQYF. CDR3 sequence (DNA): TGTGCCAGCAGTTCCCGGGACGGACATGTCGAGCAGTACTTC.